Below, one T cell receptor (beta chain) is given with its context. The sample belongs to a study of blood T cell repertoires in COVID-19. After removal of 2 bases from V and 4 bases from J, the junction contained 15 bases not matched to a gene. The germline gives CDR1 LGHNT, CDR2 FRNRAP. The CDR3 spans 18 residues. TCRdb's table, derived via immunoSEQ multiplex PCR, lists solely in-frame clones and lacks some. The sample comprises a few hundred thousand clones, around 85% of which are singletons, and 1.5% to 2% rests with the top ten. The sequence was collected from a woman aged 45-65 years who had recovered from COVID-19. Source material: PBMCs or T cells enriched from blood (not recorded which). The V gene is TRBV12-5, the J gene TRBJ2-7; TRBD1 matches 9 bases. CDR3 DNA sequence: TGTGCTAGTGGTTTGTCCACAGGGGGCGCTTTTGGATTTTACGAGCAGTACTTC. This codes for CASGLSTGGAFGFYEQYF. The full variable domain, rest sourced from reference TRBV12-5 and TRBJ2-7, is DARVTQTPRHKVTEMGQEVTMRCQPILGHNTVFWYRQTMMQGLELLAYFRNRAPLDDSGMPKDRFSAEMPDATLATLKIQPSEPRDSAVYFCASGLSTGGAFGFYEQYFGPGTRLTVT.